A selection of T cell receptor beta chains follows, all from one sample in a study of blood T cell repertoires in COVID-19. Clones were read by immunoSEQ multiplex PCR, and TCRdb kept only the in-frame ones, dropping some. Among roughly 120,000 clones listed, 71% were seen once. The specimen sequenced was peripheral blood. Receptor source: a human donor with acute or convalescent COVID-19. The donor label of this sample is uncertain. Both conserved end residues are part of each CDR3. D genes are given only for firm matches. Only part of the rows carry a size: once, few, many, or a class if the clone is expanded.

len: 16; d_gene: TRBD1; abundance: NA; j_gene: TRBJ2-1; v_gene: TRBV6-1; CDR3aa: CASSDPGTGRPGEQFF; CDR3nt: TGTGCCAGCAGTGACCCCGGGACAGGGAGACCCGGGGAGCAGTTCTTC
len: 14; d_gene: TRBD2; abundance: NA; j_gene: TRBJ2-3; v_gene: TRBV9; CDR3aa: CASSTSGGTDTQYF; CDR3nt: TGTGCCAGCAGCACGAGCGGGGGCACAGATACGCAGTATTTT
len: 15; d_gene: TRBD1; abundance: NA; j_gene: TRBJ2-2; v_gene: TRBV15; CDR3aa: CATSPGQGYTGELFF; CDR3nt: TGTGCCACCAGCCCGGGACAGGGATACACCGGGGAGCTGTTTTTT
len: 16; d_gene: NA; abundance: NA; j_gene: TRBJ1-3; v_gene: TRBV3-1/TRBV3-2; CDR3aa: CASSRGQWNSGNTIYF; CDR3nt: TGTGCCAGCAGCCGCGGACAGTGGAACTCTGGAAACACCATATATTTT
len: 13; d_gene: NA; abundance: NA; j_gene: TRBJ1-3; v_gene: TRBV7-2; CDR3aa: CASRASISNTIYF; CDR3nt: TGTGCCAGCAGGGCCAGTATCTCCAACACCATATATTTT
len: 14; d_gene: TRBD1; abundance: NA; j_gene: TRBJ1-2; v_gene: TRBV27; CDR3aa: CASSKQGYYYGYTF; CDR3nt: TGTGCCAGCAGCAAACAGGGGTACTATTATGGCTACACCTTC
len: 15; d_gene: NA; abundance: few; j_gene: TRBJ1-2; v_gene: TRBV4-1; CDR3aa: CASSSSDSGPYGYTF; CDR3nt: TGCGCCAGCAGCTCCTCGGACAGTGGCCCATATGGCTACACCTTC
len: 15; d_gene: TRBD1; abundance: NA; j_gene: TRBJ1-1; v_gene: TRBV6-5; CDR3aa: CASSPGTGPLSGAFF; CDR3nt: TGTGCCAGCAGTCCGGGGACAGGGCCTCTAAGCGGAGCTTTCTTT
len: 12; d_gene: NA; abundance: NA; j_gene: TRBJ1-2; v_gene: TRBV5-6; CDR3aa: CASSLIDYGYTF; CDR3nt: TGTGCCAGCAGTTTGATAGACTATGGCTACACCTTC
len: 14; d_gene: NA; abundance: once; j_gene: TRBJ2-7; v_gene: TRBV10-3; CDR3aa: CAISLTESSYEQYF; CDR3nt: TGTGCCATCAGCCTGACGGAGAGTTCCTACGAGCAGTACTTC
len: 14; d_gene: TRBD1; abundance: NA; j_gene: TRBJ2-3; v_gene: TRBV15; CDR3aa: CATSSGGSTDTQYF; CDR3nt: TGTGCCACCAGCTCAGGGGGTAGCACAGATACGCAGTATTTT
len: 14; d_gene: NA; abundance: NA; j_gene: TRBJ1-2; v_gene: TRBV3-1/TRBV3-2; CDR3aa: CASSQVPLTGGYTF; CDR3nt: TGTGCCAGCAGCCAGGTCCCATTGACGGGAGGCTACACCTTC
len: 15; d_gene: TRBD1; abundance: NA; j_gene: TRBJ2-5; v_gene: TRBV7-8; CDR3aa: CASSLGAGGRETQYF; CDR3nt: TGTGCCAGCAGCTTAGGAGCAGGGGGCAGGGAGACCCAGTACTTC